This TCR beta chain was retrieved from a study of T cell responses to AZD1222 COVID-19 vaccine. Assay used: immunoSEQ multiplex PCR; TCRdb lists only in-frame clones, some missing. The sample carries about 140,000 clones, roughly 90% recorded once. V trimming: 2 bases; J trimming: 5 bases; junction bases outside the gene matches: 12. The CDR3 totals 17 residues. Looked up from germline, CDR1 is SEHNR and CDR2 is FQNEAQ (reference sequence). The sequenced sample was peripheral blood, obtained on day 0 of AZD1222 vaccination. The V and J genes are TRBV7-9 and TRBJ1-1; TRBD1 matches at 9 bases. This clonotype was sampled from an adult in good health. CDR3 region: CASSLPFFRQGGTEAFF. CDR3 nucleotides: TGTGCCAGCAGCTTACCCTTCTTTAGACAGGGGGGGACTGAAGCTTTCTTT.